This T cell receptor beta chain was profiled in a study of follicular helper T cells after annual influenza vaccination. Time point given: 2015-2016 season, 7 days after influenza vaccination. Each time point used about 40 to 110 mL of blood. Repertoires were generated with immunoSEQ multiplex PCR, while TCRdb's copy carries only in-frame clones and drops some. The sample shows approximately 5,000 clones, around 82% of them seen only once. The source material was CXCR5+ CD38- circulating T follicular helper cells from blood, sampled 7 days after influenza vaccination. Specified subset: circulating Tfh, non-naive CD4+CXCR5+PD-1+ (ICOS+CD38+ or ICOS-CD38-). The clonotype originates from an adult who received the influenza vaccine.

The CDR3 DNA reads as TGTGCCAGCAGTGGACAGGGTGGGGGTCAGCCCCAGCATTTT. As protein: CASSGQGGGQPQHF. The chain recombines TRBV6-1 with TRBJ1-5, with 7 bases fitting TRBD1. This CDR3 has 14 amino acids. V was pared by 4 bases and J by 6 bases, with 6 bases of the junction left unmatched. CDR1 and CDR2 from the germline V gene are MNHNS and SASEGT.